The entry below gives a single T cell receptor beta chain sequence along with its context. This clone was counted a few times. No cognate antigen has been identified for it. No much larger clonotype is one base removed from it; base qualities were not supplied. This sample stems from a study of T cell responses to AZD1222 COVID-19 vaccine (dated by TCRdb to the early 2020s). Regarding the study in general: A total of approximately 240 trial participants underwent TCR sequencing, of whom nearly 210 received two doses of AZD1222 and about 26 received two doses of the MenACWY control vaccine. Enrollment into the trials was organized by age into subgroups of 18-55, 56-69 and 70-plus years, and those subgroups contained roughly 150, 30 and 60 TCR-sequenced participants, respectively.

The time point label of this sample denotes: about 28 days (+/-7) after the second vaccine dose. AZD1222 recipients with second doses at about 4 weeks or about 12 weeks were pooled, because spike-specific TCR depth and breadth did not differ between schedules. Vaccinee samples came from UK trials COV001 and COV002, including a single-blind randomized controlled phase 2/3 trial of AZD1222 (ChAdOx1 nCoV-19) in healthy adults. Trial participant PBMC samples were collected at day 0 and day 28 after the second dose for TCRbeta chain sequencing. Broad study findings and their caveats: After two AZD1222 doses, both the breadth and the depth of spike-specific TCRs were significantly higher than at day 0 and than in MenACWY recipients. Reportedly, close to half of the unique spike-specific TCRs recognized epitopes lying outside the regions that are mutated in the B.1.351 and B.1.1.7 variants. The whole spike protein was spanned by vaccine-associated CD4 TCRs, and dominant responses were seen in regions 160-218 and 743-854. Because no day 14 peak-response samples were available, the repertoires could be characterized only after the peak T cell response. In the small 56-69-year group, the increase in depth fell short of significance, most likely because of low power. Only six or seven AZD1222 recipients were SARS-CoV-2 seropositive at baseline, limiting conclusions about previously exposed vaccinees. Participants were mostly white British, with more females than males. The authors suggested clonal diversity may have been underestimated.

The CDR3 regions of human TCRbeta chains were analyzed by immunosequencing. On the authors' methods: Repertoire TCRs were checked for matches against a reference library of SARS-CoV-2-specific TCRs that had been generated using the MIRA antigen-specificity platform. Breadth meant the fraction of unique TCRs that were SARS-CoV-2-associated, whereas depth meant the fraction of total T cells that were SARS-CoV-2-associated. Each spike-specific TCR was assigned to its reactive spike region and to a CD4 or CD8 class using the MIRA data. Log10-transformed breadth and depth values were compared by one-way ANOVA with Sidak's multiple comparisons tests. This is the immuneACCESS table as TCRdb keeps it, with only in-frame sequences that have V and J called. A part of the clones is gone; compared with another copy, unresolved V genes explain less than half, and the rest is unexplained. The DNA gave D and trimming, while V, J and clone size come from that table. Counted in this sample were 180,000 or so clones; 92% of them appeared once. The ten biggest clones cover 1% to 1.5% of the sample.

The junction carries 6 bases between V and J, which are trimmed by 0 bases and 1 base respectively. According to the germline V gene, CDR1 reads SGHTA and CDR2 reads FQGNSA. The CDR3, cysteine through phenylalanine, is 14 amino acids long. Kept here is only the CDR3 DNA, which spans 42 bases and is read in frame from base 1. The specimen comprised peripheral blood, sampled 28 days after the second AZD1222 dose. The chain links TRBV7-2 with TRBJ1-1, with the D gene too uncertain to name. This clonotype originated in an adult who received the AZD1222 COVID-19 vaccine. Read as DNA, the sequence is TGTGCCAGCAGCTTAGCGTGGGGGAACACTGAAGCTTTCTTT. Translation gives CASSLAWGNTEAFF.